The following is a T cell receptor (beta chain) sequence with its context. Libraries were prepared by immunoSEQ multiplex PCR; TCRdb keeps only in-frame clonotypes and omits some of them. The repertoire holds 10,000 or so clones, with 25% to 30% as singletons. CDR1 and CDR2 from the germline V gene are MGHRA and YSYEKL. Trimming removed 5 bases from V and 6 bases from J, with 21 bases in between. This CDR3 region has 16 residues. This sample stems from a study of graft-versus-host responses after intestinal transplantation. The source of this sequence is a human patient who received an intestinal transplant. The chain links TRBV4-1 to TRBJ2-3, with D maybe TRBD2 (6 bases). The sample here was alloreactive CD4+ T cells from a mixed lymphocyte reaction culture, taken before intestinal transplant. The subset is: CFSE-low proliferating T cells sorted from approximately 6-day pre-transplant mixed lymphocyte reaction (GvH or HvG direction). CDR3 sequence (DNA): TGCGCCAGCAGCGCCATTTGGCGGGAACCCCCGGATACGCAGTATTTT. Translated: CASSAIWREPPDTQYF.